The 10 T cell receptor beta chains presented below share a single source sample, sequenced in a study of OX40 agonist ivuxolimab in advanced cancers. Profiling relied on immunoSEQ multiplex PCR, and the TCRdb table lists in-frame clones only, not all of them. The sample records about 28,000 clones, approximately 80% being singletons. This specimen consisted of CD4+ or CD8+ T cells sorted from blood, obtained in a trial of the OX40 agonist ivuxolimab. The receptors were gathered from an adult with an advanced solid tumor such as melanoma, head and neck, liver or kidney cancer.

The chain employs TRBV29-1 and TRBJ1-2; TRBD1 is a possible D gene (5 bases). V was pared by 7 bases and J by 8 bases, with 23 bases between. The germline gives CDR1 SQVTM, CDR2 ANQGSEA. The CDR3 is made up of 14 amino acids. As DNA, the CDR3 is TGCAGCGCCTTTACCGGGACGTCGGGCAACGGCTACACCTTC. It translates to CSAFTGTSGNGYTF. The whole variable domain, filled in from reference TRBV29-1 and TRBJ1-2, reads SAVISQKPSRDICQRGTSLTIQCQVDSQVTMMFWYRQQPGQSLTLIATANQGSEATYESGFVIDKFPISRPNLTFSTLTVSNMSPEDSSIYLCSAFTGTSGNGYTFGSGTRLTVV.

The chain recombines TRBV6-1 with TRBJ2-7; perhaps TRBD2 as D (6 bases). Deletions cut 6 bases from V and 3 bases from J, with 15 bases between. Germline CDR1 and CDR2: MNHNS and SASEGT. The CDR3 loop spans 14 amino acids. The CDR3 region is CASSMGGKNYEQYF. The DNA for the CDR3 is TGTGCCAGCAGCATGGGGGGAAAAAACTACGAGCAGTACTTC.

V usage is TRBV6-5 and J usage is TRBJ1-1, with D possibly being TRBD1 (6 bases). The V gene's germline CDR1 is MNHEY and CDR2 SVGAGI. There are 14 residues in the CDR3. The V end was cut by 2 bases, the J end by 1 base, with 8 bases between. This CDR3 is CASSYMGQNTEAFF. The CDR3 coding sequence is TGTGCCAGCAGTTACATGGGACAGAACACTGAAGCTTTCTTT.

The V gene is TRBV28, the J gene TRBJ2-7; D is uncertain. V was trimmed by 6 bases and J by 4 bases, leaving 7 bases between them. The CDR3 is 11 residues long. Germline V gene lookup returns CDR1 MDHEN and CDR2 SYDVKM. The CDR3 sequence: CASSSPYEQYF. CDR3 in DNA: TGTGCCAGCAGCTCCCCGTACGAGCAGTACTTC.

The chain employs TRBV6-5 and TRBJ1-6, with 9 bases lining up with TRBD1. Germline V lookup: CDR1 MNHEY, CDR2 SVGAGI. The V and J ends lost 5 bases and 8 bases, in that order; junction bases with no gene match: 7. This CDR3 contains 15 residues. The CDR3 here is CASSGNRGPYSPLHF. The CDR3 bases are TGTGCCAGCAGTGGGAACAGGGGGCCTTATTCACCCCTCCACTTT.

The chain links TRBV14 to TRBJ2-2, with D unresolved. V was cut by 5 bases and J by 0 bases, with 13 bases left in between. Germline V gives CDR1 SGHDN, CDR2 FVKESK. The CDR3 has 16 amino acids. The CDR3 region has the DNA TGTGCCAGCAGCTCAGTAGAGAACTCGAACACCGGGGAGCTGTTTTTT. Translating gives CASSSVENSNTGELFF. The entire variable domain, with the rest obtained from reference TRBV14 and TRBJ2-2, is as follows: EAGVTQFPSHSVIEKGQTVTLRCDPISGHDNLYWYRRVMGKEIKFLLHFVKESKQDESGMPNNRFLAERTGGTYSTLKVQPAELEDSGVYFCASSSVENSNTGELFFGEGSRLTVL.

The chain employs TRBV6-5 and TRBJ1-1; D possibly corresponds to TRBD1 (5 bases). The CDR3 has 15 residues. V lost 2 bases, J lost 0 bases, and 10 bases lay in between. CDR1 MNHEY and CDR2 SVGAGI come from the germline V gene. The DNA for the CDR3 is TGTGCCAGCAGTTACGATACGGGGCTGAACACTGAAGCTTTCTTT. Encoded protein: CASSYDTGLNTEAFF.

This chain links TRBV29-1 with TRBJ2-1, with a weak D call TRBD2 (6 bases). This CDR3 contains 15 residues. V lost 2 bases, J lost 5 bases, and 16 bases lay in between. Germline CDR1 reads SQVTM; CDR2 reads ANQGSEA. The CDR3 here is CSVERGLEKNNEQFF. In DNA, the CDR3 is TGCAGCGTTGAACGGGGACTTGAAAAAAACAATGAGCAGTTCTTC.

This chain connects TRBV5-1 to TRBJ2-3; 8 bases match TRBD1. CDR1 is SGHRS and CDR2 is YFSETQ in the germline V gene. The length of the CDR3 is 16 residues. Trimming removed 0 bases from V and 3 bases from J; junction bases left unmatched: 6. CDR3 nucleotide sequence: TGCGCCAGCAGCTTGGTTGGACAGGGTAGGACAGATACGCAGTATTTT. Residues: CASSLVGQGRTDTQYF.

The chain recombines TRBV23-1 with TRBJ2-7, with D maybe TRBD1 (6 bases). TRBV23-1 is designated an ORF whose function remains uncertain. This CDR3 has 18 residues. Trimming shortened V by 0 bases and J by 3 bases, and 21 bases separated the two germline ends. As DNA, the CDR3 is TGCGCCAGCAGTCAATCAAGGGGATTTAGGACAGCGAACTACGAGCAGTACTTC. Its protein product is CASSQSRGFRTANYEQYF.